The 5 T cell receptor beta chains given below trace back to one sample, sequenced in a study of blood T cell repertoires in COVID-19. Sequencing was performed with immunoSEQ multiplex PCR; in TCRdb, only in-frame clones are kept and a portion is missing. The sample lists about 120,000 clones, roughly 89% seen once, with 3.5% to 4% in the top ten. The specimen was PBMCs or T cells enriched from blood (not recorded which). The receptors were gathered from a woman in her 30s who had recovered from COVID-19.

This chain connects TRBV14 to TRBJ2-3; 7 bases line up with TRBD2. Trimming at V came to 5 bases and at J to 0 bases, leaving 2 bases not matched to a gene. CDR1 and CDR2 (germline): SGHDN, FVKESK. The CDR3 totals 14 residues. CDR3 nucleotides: TGTGCCAGCAGCGCACTAGCGAGCACAGATACGCAGTATTTT. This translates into CASSALASTDTQYF.

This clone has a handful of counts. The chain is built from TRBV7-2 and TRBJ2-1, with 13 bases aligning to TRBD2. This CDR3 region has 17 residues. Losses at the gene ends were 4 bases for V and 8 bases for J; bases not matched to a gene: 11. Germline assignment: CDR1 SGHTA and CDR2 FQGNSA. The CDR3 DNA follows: TGTGCCAGCAGCTCGAGGACTAGCGGGAGAAGGGGCCATGAGCAGTTCTTC. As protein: CASSSRTSGRRGHEQFF.

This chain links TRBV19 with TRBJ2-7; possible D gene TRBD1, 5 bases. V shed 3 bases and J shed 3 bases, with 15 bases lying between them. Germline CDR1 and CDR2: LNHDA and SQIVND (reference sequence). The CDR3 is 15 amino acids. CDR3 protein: CASSIISSGNYEQYF. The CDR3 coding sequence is TGTGCCAGTAGTATTATAAGCTCAGGGAACTACGAGCAGTACTTC. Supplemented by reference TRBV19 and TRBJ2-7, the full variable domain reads DGGITQSPKYLFRKEGQNVTLSCEQNLNHDAMYWYRQDPGQGLRLIYYSQIVNDFQKGDIAEGYSVSREKKESFPLTVTSAQKNPTAFYLCASSIISSGNYEQYFGPGTRLTVT.

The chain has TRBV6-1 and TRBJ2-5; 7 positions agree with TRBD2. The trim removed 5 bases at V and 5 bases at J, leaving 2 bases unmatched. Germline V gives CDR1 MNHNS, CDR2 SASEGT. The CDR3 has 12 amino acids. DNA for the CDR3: TGTGCCAGCAGTCTTAGCGGGGAGACCCAGTACTTC. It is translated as CASSLSGETQYF.

CDR3 loop: CASSPSGLAGAGELFF. Here the CDR3 DNA reads TGTGCCAGCAGTCCCTCGGGACTAGCCGGGGCAGGGGAGCTGTTTTTT. This chain joins TRBV28 and TRBJ2-2, with 9 bases that match TRBD2. There are 16 residues in the CDR3. The junction had 12 bases not matched to a gene; V was cut back by 5 bases and J by 8 bases. CDR1 and CDR2 (germline): MDHEN, SYDVKM.